A selection of T cell receptor beta chains follows, all from one sample in a study of cytomegalovirus exposure and HLA in healthy donors. The method was immunoSEQ multiplex PCR; TCRdb's version includes in-frame clones alone and lacks a portion of them. The repertoire consists of 200,000 to 300,000 clones, with approximately 78% occurring once and the leading ten covering approximately 0.47%. The sequenced sample was PBMCs. Every receptor here comes from a boy aged 10-17 years in good health and CMV-seronegative. CDR3s include the opening cysteine and the closing phenylalanine or tryptophan. The order of the fields is V gene, J gene, D gene, clone size, CDR3 DNA, CDR3 protein. A D gene is named only where the DNA matches it firmly. Size is omitted from some rows. Given values are once, few, many or a class for expanded clones.

>TRBV30|TRBJ1-3|-|-
TGTGCCGGTTCATACGGCTCTGGAAACACCATATATTTT
CAGSYGSGNTIYF
>TRBV5-6|TRBJ1-2|-|-
TGTGCCAGCAGCTTGAGGCCGACGGGGGGCTACACCTTC
CASSLRPTGGYTF
>TRBV2|TRBJ1-2|TRBD1|once
TGTGCCAGCACTGTCAGGGGGTTCTATGGCTACACCTTC
CASTVRGFYGYTF
>TRBV9|TRBJ2-5|-|-
TGTGCCAGCAGCGCCGAATACGGAGGGACGGCCGACCCGGAGACCCAGTACTTC
CASSAEYGGTADPETQYF
>TRBV30|TRBJ2-1|TRBD2|few
TGTGCCTGGAGAGGGGAGAGCGGGAGAGGGCCCTCCTACAATGAGCAGTTCTTC
CAWRGESGRGPSYNEQFF
>TRBV19|TRBJ1-5|TRBD1|-
TGTGCCAGTAGTACGGGACAGGGAGGGCAGCCCCAGCATTTT
CASSTGQGGQPQHF
>TRBV4-2|TRBJ2-7|TRBD2|-
TGTGCCAGCAGCCAAGACGGGCTAGCGGCCTCTCCTGAAGGGGCCGAGCAGTACTTC
CASSQDGLAASPEGAEQYF
>TRBV7-8|TRBJ2-7|TRBD2|-
TGTGCCAGCAGCTCACTCCCAAGCTCTAGCGGGAGAAGGTCATACGAGCAGTACTTC
CASSSLPSSSGRRSYEQYF
>TRBV5-1|TRBJ2-7|-|-
TGCGCCAGCAGTGCGGGACAGCCCTACTACGAGCAGTACTTC
CASSAGQPYYEQYF
>TRBV7-9|TRBJ2-7|-|-
TGTGCCAGCAGCTTAGGTGGAGGCGCCGAGCAGTACTTC
CASSLGGGAEQYF
>TRBV11-2|TRBJ2-5|TRBD1|-
TGTGCCAGCAGCTTAGGAAAAGGGACAGGACGAGAGACCCAGTACTTC
CASSLGKGTGRETQYF
>TRBV15|TRBJ2-1|-|-
TGTGCCACCAGCAGAGGGGCCCGGGGGAATGAGCAGTTCTTC
CATSRGARGNEQFF
>TRBV25-1|TRBJ1-2|-|-
TGTGCCAGCAGTGAATCCCTTTTTATGGGCTACACCTTC
CASSESLFMGYTF
>TRBV6-5|TRBJ2-3|TRBD1|-
TGTGCCAGCTACAGGGGTCACACAGATACGCAGTATTTT
CASYRGHTDTQYF
>TRBV21-1|TRBJ2-2|-|-
TGTGCCAGCAGACTAGCGGGAGTAAAACTTAACGGGGAGCTGTTTTTT
CASRLAGVKLNGELFF
>TRBV5-5|TRBJ1-2|TRBD1|-
TGTGCCAGCAGCCTGGACAGGGACGGGAACTATGGCTACACCTTC
CASSLDRDGNYGYTF
>TRBV6-1|TRBJ2-1|TRBD2|-
TGTGCCAGCAGTGAAGGGGTAGCGGGAGTTAGTGAGCAGTTCTTC
CASSEGVAGVSEQFF
>TRBV25-1|TRBJ1-4|-|few
TGTGCCAGCAGTGAATCCCCCGCCGGAAAACTGTTTTTT
CASSESPAGKLFF
>TRBV27|TRBJ2-3|TRBD2|-
TGTGCCAGCAGTTTAAGACTAGCGGGAGGGACCACAGATACGCAGTATTTT
CASSLRLAGGTTDTQYF
>TRBV11-3|TRBJ1-4|-|-
TGTGCCAGCAGCCCAGGCTTCGCGGGCGAAAAACTGTTTTTT
CASSPGFAGEKLFF
>TRBV10-1|TRBJ2-1|TRBD1|-
TGCGCCAGCAGTGACTCAGGGACAGGGGGCAATGAGCAGTTCTTC
CASSDSGTGGNEQFF
>TRBV5-8|TRBJ1-4|TRBD1|-
TGTGCCAGCAGCGTCGAAGGGGACAGGTGGGAAAAACTGTTTTTT
CASSVEGDRWEKLFF
>TRBV4-1|TRBJ2-1|TRBD1|-
TGCGCCAGCAGCCAAGAGACAGGGAACTACAATGAGCAGTTCTTC
CASSQETGNYNEQFF
>TRBV6-1|TRBJ1-2|TRBD1|few
TGTGCCAGCACCCTAGAAGCTCGGACAGGAAATGGCTACACCTTC
CASTLEARTGNGYTF
>TRBV20-1|TRBJ1-1|-|-
TGCAGTGCTAGTCGAGGGACTGAAGCTTTCTTT
CSASRGTEAFF
>TRBV11-2|TRBJ2-2|TRBD2|-
TGTGCCAGCAGCCCCAGCGGGGGCCGCCTCACCGGGGAGCTGTTTTTT
CASSPSGGRLTGELFF
>TRBV11-3|TRBJ2-5|TRBD2|-
TGTGCCAGCAGCTCAAACACGGGACTAACGAAAGAGACCCAGTACTTC
CASSSNTGLTKETQYF
>TRBV5-8|TRBJ2-3|-|once
TGTGCCAGCAGCTTAGTCGGTACGCAGTATTTT
CASSLVGTQYF
>TRBV5-1|TRBJ2-3|-|-
TGCGCCAGCAGCGGCACGCCGGGAGAGACAGATACGCAGTATTTT
CASSGTPGETDTQYF
>TRBV29-1|TRBJ2-3|-|-
TGCAGCCTGATGACCTCGAGGGGCACAGATACGCAGTATTTT
CSLMTSRGTDTQYF
>TRBV4-2|TRBJ2-6|TRBD2|-
TGTGCCAGCAGCCAAGGTAGTCCCAAACTAGCGGGAGGAACTGGGGCCAACGTCCTGACTTTC
CASSQGSPKLAGGTGANVLTF
>TRBV30|TRBJ2-1|TRBD2|-
TGTGCCTTCTTAGCGGGGGGGCCCAATGAGCAGTTCTTC
CAFLAGGPNEQFF
>TRBV5-1|TRBJ2-2|TRBD1|-
TGCGCCAGCAGCTTGGGGGCAGGGGACAGCGGGGAGCTGTTTTTT
CASSLGAGDSGELFF
>TRBV7-2|TRBJ2-7|TRBD2|-
TGTGCCAGCAGCTTAGGGTTCTCCGGGACTAGCCGGACGGAGCAGTACTTC
CASSLGFSGTSRTEQYF
>TRBV2|TRBJ1-1|-|few
TGTGCCAGCAGTGGGGAGGTTGGGGCTTTCTTT
CASSGEVGAFF
>TRBV19|TRBJ2-7|-|-
TGTGCCAGTAGTAAAGGACAGCGATTCTACGAGCAGTACTTC
CASSKGQRFYEQYF
>TRBV2|TRBJ2-1|-|-
TGTGCCAGCACCCCACCCCCCTTTTGGGGAGCGAACAATGAGCAGTTCTTC
CASTPPPFWGANNEQFF
>TRBV5-4|TRBJ2-7|-|-
TGTGCCAGCAGCTTTCGGGGTGCCAACGAGCAGTACTTC
CASSFRGANEQYF
>TRBV21-1|TRBJ1-4|-|-
TGTGCCAGCAGCGATGACATCGTCATGCCAACTAATGAAAAACTGTTTTTT
CASSDDIVMPTNEKLFF